This T cell receptor (beta chain) came from a study of blood T cell repertoires in COVID-19. Recruitment covered about two dozen US areas and drew participants whose ages spanned about 18 to 95 years. Original analysis: Amplification from reference gene primers served as the basis for estimated nucleated cell counts. Measured with immunoSEQ multiplex PCR; TCRdb has only the in-frame clones, and not every one. V, J and clone size were drawn from that table, and D and trimming were deduced from the DNA. The data hold 250,000 to 400,000 clones, with roughly 90% observed a single time. Trimming took 8 bases from V and 4 from J; bases not matched to a gene: 8. Germline-derived CDR1 and CDR2 are SNHLY and FYNNEI. The CDR3 runs 15 residues.

Material: PBMCs or T cells enriched from blood (not recorded which). The V call is TRBV2, the J call TRBJ1-5, with TRBD1 matching over 10 bases. The receptor was derived from a man in his fifties or sixties who had recovered from COVID-19. CDR3 region: CASGLGQGRNQPQHF. The CDR3 nucleotides read TGTGCCAGCGGGTTGGGACAGGGGAGGAATCAGCCCCAGCATTTT.